What follows describes a single T cell receptor (beta chain). The data were taken from a study of blood T cell repertoires in COVID-19. J was trimmed by 1 base and V by 8 bases; bases with no gene match: 17. There are 18 residues in the CDR3. Per germline, CDR1 LNHDA and CDR2 SQIVND (reference sequence). Clones were read by immunoSEQ multiplex PCR, and TCRdb kept only the in-frame ones, dropping some. The profile covers a few hundred thousand clones, with around 86% appearing a single time and over 6% taken by the ten largest. Source material: peripheral blood. The chain has TRBV19 and TRBJ1-3; 7 nucleotides line up with TRBD1. The TCR comes from an older woman with active or convalescent COVID-19. The CDR3: CASGEGAIFSGSGNTIYF. The CDR3 bases are TGTGCCAGTGGAGAGGGGGCTATATTTTCGGGTTCTGGAAACACCATATATTTT.